What follows are 32 T cell receptor beta chains derived from one specimen sequenced in a study of breast tumors, draining lymph nodes, adjacent tissues. Breast cancer patients provided tissue from their axillary draining lymph nodes. TCRdb ran MiXCR on the multiplex PCR reads and lists one entry per CDR3 protein. The sample gives some 110,000 distinct CDR3 sequences, more than 30% of which show up once; approximately 5% is in the top ten. The sequencing sample was made of axillary lymph node tissue. These receptors were taken from a female donor with breast cancer. Some clones in this sample may be carry-over from other donors' samples.

V and J are TRBV12-3 or TRBV12-4 and TRBJ1-6; 7 bases fit TRBD1. The trim removed 6 bases at V and 7 bases at J, leaving 3 bases unmatched. This CDR3 contains 13 residues. The CDR3 sequence: CASSSGQNSPLHF. CDR3 bases: TGTGCCAGCAGCTCGGGACAGAATTCACCCCTCCACTTT.

This clonotype occurred a few times. A much larger clone lies one base from this, so it may be a read error. The chain uses TRBV14 and TRBJ2-7, with TRBD2 matching over 14 bases. With V trimmed by 3 bases and J by 9 bases, 10 bases remained unmatched. The CDR3 loop spans 16 amino acids. The germline V gene encodes CDR1 SGHDN and CDR2 FVKESK. The CDR3 nucleotides are TGTGCCAGCAGCCAGTACTCGGGACTAGCGGGAGAGGCGCAGTACTTC. It codes for CASSQYSGLAGEAQYF.

This clonotype occurred many times. This sequence joins TRBV27 and TRBJ2-3; TRBD1 agrees at 8 bases. Germline values: CDR1 MNHEY, CDR2 SMNVEV (reference sequence). The CDR3 sequence is 15 residues long. V trimming: 3 bases; J trimming: 0 bases; junction bases outside the gene matches: 2. The CDR3 here is CASSFRGQSTDTQYF. The CDR3 DNA is TGTGCCAGCAGTTTCAGGGGGCAGAGCACAGATACGCAGTATTTT.

This clonotype was seen repeatedly, ten times or more. This chain connects TRBV6-2 or TRBV6-3 to TRBJ2-3; 7 nucleotides agree with TRBD1. Germline CDR1 is MNHEY and CDR2 is SVGEGT. Germline trimming cut 6 bases from V and 5 bases from J; bases unmatched to any gene: 5. The CDR3 length is 13 residues. The CDR3 region is CASRPGGGDTQYF. Written as DNA, the CDR3 is TGTGCCAGCAGACCAGGGGGTGGAGATACGCAGTATTTT.

This clonotype was counted many times. A read error may be the cause here, since a much bigger clone is one base away. The chain combines TRBV20-1 with TRBJ2-6, with a possible D match to TRBD1 (5 bases). CDR1 is DFQATT and CDR2 is SNEGSKA in the germline V gene (reference sequence). CDR3 size: 14 residues. CDR3 in DNA: TGCAGTGCCGTAAGGGCCTCTGGGGCCACCGTCCTGACTTTC. It is translated as CSAVRASGATVLTF.

This chain joins TRBV10-3 and TRBJ1-1; TRBD1 agrees at 7 bases. The junction had 6 bases not matched to a gene; V was cut back by 3 bases and J by 8 bases. The CDR3 runs 13 residues. Germline V lookup: CDR1 ENHRY, CDR2 SYGVKD. CDR3 loop: CAISERDSQEAFF. CDR3 in DNA: TGTGCCATCAGTGAACGGGACAGTCAAGAAGCTTTCTTT.

This clonotype has a count of ten or more. The chain has TRBV28 and TRBJ1-5; D perhaps matches TRBD1 (5 bases). Germline CDR1 MDHEN, CDR2 SYDVKM. V gave up 3 bases and J gave up 5 bases, with 8 bases separating them. The CDR3 covers 13 residues. This chain's CDR3 is CASSLGRDQPQHF. The CDR3 DNA reads as TGTGCCAGCAGTTTGGGGCGGGATCAGCCCCAGCATTTT.

The table lists this clonotype with many counts. The V and J genes are TRBV20-1 and TRBJ1-1; D uncertain. This CDR3 region has 14 residues. Trimming removed 6 bases at V and 1 base at J, with 15 bases between. Germline CDR1 DFQATT, CDR2 SNEGSKA (reference sequence). This CDR3 is CSASRAAANTEAFF. The DNA for the CDR3 is TGCAGTGCCTCACGGGCGGCAGCGAACACTGAAGCTTTCTTT.

In this sample, this clonotype turned up many times. V usage is TRBV28 and J usage is TRBJ2-7; TRBD1 is a possible D gene (5 bases). CDR1 and CDR2 from the germline V gene are MDHEN and SYDVKM. The ends were cut back, 3 bases at V and 4 bases at J, with 13 bases in the middle. There are 14 residues in the CDR3. In DNA form, the CDR3 reads TGTGCCAGCAGTTTCCAGGGCGGACGGTACGAGCAGTACTTC. It specifies CASSFQGGRYEQYF.

This clonotype was observed at least ten times. The V gene is TRBV6-5, the J gene TRBJ2-2; possibly TRBD2 for D (5 bases). Per germline, CDR1 MNHEY and CDR2 SVGAGI. This CDR3 contains 15 residues. V lost 1 base, J lost 4 bases, and 10 bases lay in between. In nucleotides, the CDR3 is TGTGCCAGCAGTTACTGGTCTAGCTCCACCGGGGAGCTGTTTTTT. It codes for CASSYWSSSTGELFF.

Concerning this clonotype itself: One junction end disagrees with the germline gene, perhaps due to a read error. The chain combines TRBV20-1 with TRBJ1-3; D gene unclear. This CDR3 spans 15 amino acids. The germline V gene encodes CDR1 DFQATT and CDR2 SNEGSKA (reference sequence). CDR3 protein: CSASTQAISGNTIYF. In nucleotides, the CDR3 is TGCAGCGCTAGTACCCAGGCGATCTCTGGAAACACCATATATTTT.

This clonotype was seen ten or more times. A much larger clone is a single base away; this may be a read error. V is TRBV29-1 and J is TRBJ2-1, with TRBD1 identical over 9 bases. This CDR3 has 18 amino acids. Germline values: CDR1 SQVTM, CDR2 ANQGSEA. The CDR3 spells CSVEDLRSTGGGYNEQSF. CDR3 in DNA: TGCAGCGTTGAAGATCTTAGGAGCACAGGGGGCGGTTACAATGAGCAGTCCTTC.

Many counts were recorded for this clonotype. This chain's CDR3 is CATSRDHRGNEQFF. The DNA for the CDR3 is TGTGCCACCAGCAGAGATCACAGGGGCAATGAGCAGTTCTTC. The chain employs TRBV15 and TRBJ2-1, with 7 nucleotides matching TRBD1. Trimming at V came to 0 bases and at J to 6 bases, leaving 2 bases not matched to a gene. Germline V CDR1 and CDR2: LNHNV, YYDKDF (reference sequence). The CDR3 runs 14 residues.

About this clonotype: The CDR3 ends on some other residue instead of the conserved phenylalanine or tryptophan, so this is likely a read error. The DNA is omitted, as the CDR3 cannot be located on it reliably, and the CDR3 follows TCRdb's listing. The rearrangement links TRBV9 to TRBJ2-2; TRBD2, the table's D call, lacks a check against the DNA. The CDR3 has 10 amino acids, counting both end residues. Germline V lookup: CDR1 SGDLS, CDR2 YYNGEE. The CDR3: CASSGRGGPL.

Ten or more counts support this clonotype. This chain uses TRBV13 with TRBJ1-1, with 8 bases aligning to TRBD1. The germline V gene has CDR1 PRHDT and CDR2 FYEKMQ (reference sequence). V lost 5 bases to trimming and J lost 1 base; unmatched junction nucleotides: 3. This CDR3 is built from 14 residues. For the CDR3, the DNA is TGTGCCAGCAGCCCCGGGACAGGGAACACTGAAGCTTTCTTT. This codes for CASSPGTGNTEAFF.

This clonotype was picked up one time. V usage is TRBV5-5 and J usage is TRBJ2-5; D call uncertain. The CDR3 loop spans 14 amino acids. Germline assignment: CDR1 SGHKS and CDR2 YYEKEE (reference sequence). Trimming cost V 2 bases and J 0 bases, with 8 bases left between them. CDR3 sequence reads: CASSLMGNQETQYF. The CDR3 DNA reads TGTGCCAGCAGCTTAATGGGAAACCAAGAGACCCAGTACTTC.

This clonotype was detected ten times or more. The J gene is TRBJ1-5, the V gene TRBV6-2 or TRBV6-3; tentatively, D is TRBD1 (5 bases). Germline assignment: CDR1 MNHEY and CDR2 SVGEGT. The CDR3 loop spans 14 amino acids. Trimming removed 5 bases from V and 2 bases from J, with 10 bases in between. The CDR3 is CASSGGGGNQPQHF. The CDR3 coding sequence is TGTGCCAGCAGTGGGGGGGGGGGCAATCAGCCCCAGCATTTT.

This chain joins TRBV24-1 and TRBJ2-6, with D maybe TRBD2 (5 bases). Trimming shortened V by 5 bases and J by 4 bases, and 17 bases separated the two germline ends. Germline loops: CDR1 KGHDR, CDR2 SFDVKD. The CDR3 is 17 amino acids. The chain's CDR3 is CATSARMPGIGANVLTF. The CDR3 DNA follows: TGTGCCACCAGTGCCCGGATGCCGGGAATCGGGGCCAACGTCCTGACTTTC.

This clonotype was seen at least ten times. The chain carries TRBV27 and TRBJ2-2, with 7 bases lining up with TRBD2. Looked up from germline, CDR1 is MNHEY and CDR2 is SMNVEV (reference sequence). V lost 4 bases and J lost 6; bases outside the gene matches: 5. There are 14 residues in the CDR3. CDR3 in amino acids: CASSWSGRPGELFF. Written as DNA, the CDR3 is TGTGCCAGCAGTTGGTCCGGGAGGCCCGGGGAGCTGTTTTTT.

This clonotype was seen a single time. One end of the junction does not line up with germline, which may come from a read error. The chain links TRBV7-9 to TRBJ2-1; the match to TRBD1 covers 9 bases. There are 13 residues in the CDR3. The germline gives CDR1 SEHNR, CDR2 FQNEAQ (reference sequence). The CDR3 sequence is CASSGDRGNGQSF. The CDR3 coding sequence is TGTGCCAGCAGCGGAGACAGGGGGAATGGGCAGTCCTTC.

Note on this clonotype: A much larger clonotype is one base distant, so this may be a read error. The chain recombines TRBV20-1 with TRBJ2-1, with 11 positions matching TRBD2. This CDR3 is built from 16 residues. CDR1 and CDR2 from the germline V gene are DFQATT and SNEGSKA (reference sequence). Here the CDR3 DNA reads TGCAGTGCTAGGGCGGGGACTAGCGGACCCTACAATGAGCAGCTCTTC. Its protein is CSARAGTSGPYNEQLF.

This clonotype was observed many times. The CDR3 region has the DNA TGCAGTGCCCTCGCGACTAGCGATTTCCCAGATACGCAGTATTTT. Residues: CSALATSDFPDTQYF. The chain combines TRBV20-1 with TRBJ2-3; 8 nucleotides line up with TRBD2. The germline V gene has CDR1 DFQATT and CDR2 SNEGSKA (reference sequence). Unmatched junction bases numbered 12, after V lost 6 bases and J lost 4 bases. CDR3 length: 15 residues.

This chain connects TRBV11-2 to TRBJ2-2, with 9 bases aligning to TRBD1. Germline CDR1 and CDR2: SGHAT and FQNNGV. V lost 5 bases to trimming and J lost 4 bases; unmatched junction nucleotides: 5. The CDR3 loop spans 15 amino acids. DNA for the CDR3: TGTGCCAGCAGCCCGGACAGGGGCCTCACCGGGGAGCTGTTTTTT. Residues: CASSPDRGLTGELFF.

This clonotype was counted many times. V and J are TRBV9 and TRBJ2-2; 11 bases agree with TRBD2. CDR3 length equals 15 residues. Germline V gene sequence: CDR1 SGDLS, CDR2 YYNGEE. V was clipped by 4 bases and J by 5 bases; unmatched bases: 4. CDR3 DNA: TGTGCCAGCAGCCATAGCGGGGGGGCAACCGGGGAGCTGTTTTTT. Translating it yields CASSHSGGATGELFF.

This clonotype has ten or more counts. V gene TRBV5-8 combines with J gene TRBJ2-5; 7 nucleotides match TRBD1. This CDR3 region has 16 residues. Trimming cost V 0 bases and J 5 bases; bases outside gene matches: 10. Looked up from germline, CDR1 is SGHTS and CDR2 is YDEGEE. The CDR3 nucleotides are TGTGCCAGCAGCTTGGGGGACGACAGGGTTATGGAGACCCAGTACTTC. This codes for CASSLGDDRVMETQYF.

Notes on this clonotype: The missing conserved phenylalanine or tryptophan at the end of this CDR3 makes a read error likely. The rearrangement uses TRBV3-1 and TRBJ2-7; D uncertain. There are 12 residues in the CDR3. Germline V gene sequence: CDR1 LGHDT, CDR2 YNNKEL (reference sequence). CDR3 nucleotide sequence: TGCGCCAGCAGCCAAGTCGGTAACGAGCAGTACCTC. This translates into CASSQVGNEQYL.

About this clonotype: Since a much larger clone is just one base distant, this may be a read error. The chain couples TRBV12-5 to TRBJ2-3; a possible D gene is TRBD2 (6 bases). CDR3 length equals 15 residues. Trimming pared 7 bases from V and 0 bases from J, leaving 14 bases between. In germline, CDR1 is LGHNT, CDR2 FRNRAP. DNA for the CDR3: TGTGCTAGTGCCCACGGGGGTTCTAGCACAGATACGCAGTATTTT. Its protein is CASAHGGSSTDTQYF.

This clonotype was counted ten times or more. The chain combines TRBV5-1 with TRBJ2-2, with 8 nucleotides matching TRBD1. The CDR3 extends over 16 amino acids. In germline, CDR1 is SGHRS, CDR2 YFSETQ. Trimming at V came to 4 bases and at J to 5 bases, leaving 10 bases not matched to a gene. The CDR3 nucleotides read TGCGCCAGCAGCACCTCCGGGACAGGAGGAACCGGGGAGCTGTTTTTT. Translated: CASSTSGTGGTGELFF.

There are many counts of this clonotype. J is TRBJ2-3 and V is TRBV4-2; 10 nucleotides agree with TRBD2. The CDR3 totals 15 residues. V lost 2 bases, J lost 7 bases, and 6 bases stayed unmatched. Looked up from germline, CDR1 is LGHNA and CDR2 is YNFKEQ. The CDR3 protein is CASSQSGGAVYTQYF. As DNA, the CDR3 is TGTGCCAGCAGCCAAAGCGGGGGGGCCGTATATACGCAGTATTTT.

This clonotype has at least ten counts. The V gene is TRBV2, the J gene TRBJ2-3, with 7 bases identical to TRBD2. Germline V gene lookup returns CDR1 SNHLY and CDR2 FYNNEI. The CDR3 extends over 14 amino acids. The trim removed 6 bases at V and 4 bases at J, leaving 7 bases unmatched. The CDR3 protein is CASRVTSVADTQYF. In DNA form, the CDR3 reads TGTGCCAGCAGGGTCACTAGCGTGGCAGATACGCAGTATTTT.

The rearrangement uses TRBV12-3 or TRBV12-4 and TRBJ2-3; possibly TRBD1 for D (6 bases). V was trimmed by 6 bases and J by 8 bases, leaving 18 bases between them. The CDR3 has 14 amino acids. CDR3 amino acids: CASSFVGTPGTQYF. The CDR3, as DNA: TGTGCCAGCAGCTTCGTGGGGACACCAGGTACGCAGTATTTT.

This clonotype was detected ten times or more. This chain joins TRBV3-1 and TRBJ1-2, with 7 bases matching TRBD1. J lost 7 bases, V lost 8 bases, and 10 bases had no gene match. The CDR3 sequence is 13 residues long. CDR1 and CDR2 (germline): LGHDT, YNNKEL (reference sequence). The CDR3 sequence is CASQKQGKGGYTF. The CDR3 DNA reads TGTGCCAGCCAAAAACAGGGGAAAGGTGGCTACACCTTC.